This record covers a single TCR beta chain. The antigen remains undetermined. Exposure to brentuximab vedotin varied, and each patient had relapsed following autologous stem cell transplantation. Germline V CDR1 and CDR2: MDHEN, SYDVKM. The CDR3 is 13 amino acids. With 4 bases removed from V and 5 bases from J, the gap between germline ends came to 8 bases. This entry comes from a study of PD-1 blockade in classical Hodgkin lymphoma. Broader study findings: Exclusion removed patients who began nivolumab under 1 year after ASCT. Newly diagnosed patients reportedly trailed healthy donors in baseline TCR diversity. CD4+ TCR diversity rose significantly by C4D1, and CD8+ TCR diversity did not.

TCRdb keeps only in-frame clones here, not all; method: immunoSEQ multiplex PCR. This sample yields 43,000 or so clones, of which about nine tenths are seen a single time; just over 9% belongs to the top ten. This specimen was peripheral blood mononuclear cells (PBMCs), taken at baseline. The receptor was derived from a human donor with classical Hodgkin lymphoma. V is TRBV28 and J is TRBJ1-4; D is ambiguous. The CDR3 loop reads CASSSPPNEKLFF. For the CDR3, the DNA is TGTGCCAGCAGTTCCCCGCCGAATGAAAAACTGTTTTTT.